The rows below give T cell receptor beta chains drawn from one sample of a study of fetal regulatory T cell absence and autoimmunity. TCRdb's table, derived via immunoSEQ multiplex PCR, lists solely in-frame clones and lacks some. The sample holds around 45,000 clones, about 80% seen once. Sequenced input: cord blood. The receptors were gathered from a newborn boy with IPEX syndrome. CDR3s include the opening cysteine and the closing phenylalanine or tryptophan. Each record gives: V gene, J gene, D gene, clone size, CDR3 DNA, CDR3 protein. The D gene is left open where the match is weak. Clone sizes are given selectively: once, few, many, or a class where the clone is expanded.

>TRBV2|TRBJ1-6|-|few
TGTGCCAGCAGTGATGGGTTCCTGGGGAATTCACCCCTCCACTTT
CASSDGFLGNSPLHF
>TRBV9|TRBJ2-2|-|-
TGTGCCAGCAGCGTCACCGGGGAGCTGTTTTTT
CASSVTGELFF
>TRBV2|TRBJ2-2|TRBD2|few
TGTGCCAATACGGCGACTAGCGGGAGCGGTGGGGAGCTGTTTTTT
CANTATSGSGGELFF
>TRBV11-2|TRBJ1-1|-|-
TGTGCCAGCAGCTTAGCGACAGGGAACACTGAAGCTTTCTTT
CASSLATGNTEAFF
>TRBV10-2|TRBJ2-7|-|-
TGCGCCAGCAGCTCCGCGGGGAGACCCTACGAGCAGTACTTC
CASSSAGRPYEQYF
>TRBV7-9|TRBJ2-2|-|-
TGTGCCAGCAGCCCCGTAGTCTCGGACACCGGGGAGCTGTTTTTT
CASSPVVSDTGELFF
>TRBV10-2|TRBJ2-3|TRBD1|-
TGCGCCAGCCGAGCGGGACAGGGGACAGATACGCAGTATTTT
CASRAGQGTDTQYF
>TRBV5-4|TRBJ2-7|TRBD2|-
TGTGCCAGCAGCCCGGGACTAGCGGGAGAATACGAGCAGTACTTC
CASSPGLAGEYEQYF
>TRBV21-1|TRBJ2-7|-|few
TGTGCCAGCAGCTACAGGGTCGAGCAGTACTTC
CASSYRVEQYF
>TRBV5-6|TRBJ2-1|TRBD2|once
TGTGCCAGCAGCCTGGGACTAGCGGGAAAGGTACGGAATGAGCAGTTCTTC
CASSLGLAGKVRNEQFF
>TRBV6-1|TRBJ1-5|TRBD1|few
TGTGCCAGCAGTGAGGCAAGGACAGGGGGTCAGCCCCAGCATTTT
CASSEARTGGQPQHF
>TRBV4-2|TRBJ1-2|TRBD1|-
TGTGCCAGCAGCCAAGACGGGGCACCGGCAGGGGGTGGTGGCTACACCTTC
CASSQDGAPAGGGGYTF